These 32 T cell receptor beta chains were sequenced from one sample in a study of blood T cell repertoires in COVID-19. Clones were sequenced by immunoSEQ multiplex PCR, and TCRdb holds only the in-frame ones, with some missing. The sample includes a few hundred thousand clones, about 87% of them seen just once. Sample: PBMCs or T cells enriched from blood (not recorded which). The receptors here all came from a man younger than 45 who had recovered from COVID-19.

The CDR3 reads CASSLGQGGNKDTQYF. The CDR3 bases are TGCGCCAGCAGCTTGGGACAGGGCGGAAACAAAGATACGCAGTATTTT. The J gene is TRBJ2-3, the V gene TRBV5-1, with TRBD1 identical over 7 bases. V lost 0 bases and J lost 5; bases outside the gene matches: 9. The germline V gene has CDR1 SGHRS and CDR2 YFSETQ. The CDR3 contains 16 residues. The full variable domain, completed using reference TRBV5-1 and TRBJ2-3, is KAGVTQTPRYLIKTRGQQVTLSCSPISGHRSVSWYQQTPGQGLQFLFEYFSETQRNKGNFPGRFSGRQFSNSRSEMNVSTLELGDSALYLCASSLGQGGNKDTQYFGPGTRLTVL.

J is TRBJ2-7 and V is TRBV6-1; D call uncertain. This CDR3 region has 12 residues. The germline V gene encodes CDR1 MNHNS and CDR2 SASEGT. Trimming took off 1 base at V and 4 bases at J, with 5 bases between the two ends. The CDR3: CASSEVSYEQYF. CDR3 DNA: TGTGCCAGCAGTGAAGTTAGTTACGAGCAGTACTTC.

The DNA of the CDR3 is TGCGCCAGCAGTGAGTGGAGTAGCACAGATACGCAGTATTTT. This sequence encodes CASSEWSSTDTQYF. V usage is TRBV10-1 and J usage is TRBJ2-3, with D unresolved. Looked up from germline, CDR1 is WNHNN and CDR2 is SYGVQD (reference sequence). The length of the CDR3 is 14 residues. Deletions cut 1 base from V and 0 bases from J, with 5 bases between.

V is TRBV9 and J is TRBJ2-7; 10 bases align to TRBD1. V was clipped by 4 bases and J by 1 base; unmatched bases: 5. The germline gives CDR1 SGDLS, CDR2 YYNGEE. This CDR3 contains 15 residues. The CDR3 coding sequence is TGTGCCAGCAGCATGGGGGGACAGGGGTCCTACGAGCAGTACTTC. It yields the protein CASSMGGQGSYEQYF.

On this clone itself: Other nucleotide sequences in the sample specify the same CDR3. The V call is TRBV6-2 or TRBV6-3, the J call TRBJ2-1; no definite D call. This CDR3 spans 12 amino acids. V lost 2 bases and J lost 3, with 2 bases in between. Germline values: CDR1 MNHEY, CDR2 SVGEGT. This CDR3 is CASSYLYNEQFF. Written as DNA, the CDR3 is TGTGCCAGCAGTTACCTCTACAATGAGCAGTTCTTC.

CDR3 residues: CASSYPTGSYEQYF. As DNA, the CDR3 is TGTGCCAGCAGTTACCCGACAGGGTCCTACGAGCAGTACTTC. V usage is TRBV6-6 and J usage is TRBJ2-7; 7 nucleotides match TRBD1. After removal of 2 bases from V and 1 base from J, the junction contained 2 bases not matched to a gene. In germline, CDR1 is MNHNY, CDR2 SVGAGI (reference sequence). CDR3 length: 14 residues.

The chain couples TRBV2 to TRBJ1-6; the match to TRBD1 covers 8 bases. After removal of 3 bases from V and 7 bases from J, the junction contained 5 bases not matched to a gene. The germline CDR1 and CDR2 sequences are SNHLY and FYNNEI. CDR3 length equals 15 residues. The CDR3 coding sequence is TGTGCCAGCAGTGAGAAGGACAGGGCCAATTCACCCCTCCACTTT. This translates into CASSEKDRANSPLHF. The whole variable domain, filled in from reference TRBV2 and TRBJ1-6, reads EPEVTQTPSHQVTQMGQEVILRCVPISNHLYFYWYRQILGQKVEFLVSFYNNEISEKSEIFDDQFSVERPDGSNFTLKIRSTKLEDSAMYFCASSEKDRANSPLHFGNGTRLTVT.

The chain recombines TRBV6-2 or TRBV6-3 with TRBJ2-7; tentative D call: TRBD2 (6 bases). This CDR3 comprises 14 residues. V was pared by 2 bases and J by 4 bases, with 12 bases between. CDR1 MNHEY and CDR2 SVGEGT come from the germline V gene. The CDR3 sequence: CASSYQGAGYEQYF. The CDR3 coding sequence is TGTGCCAGCAGTTACCAAGGGGCGGGATACGAGCAGTACTTC.

This clone has a single count. J is TRBJ2-3 and V is TRBV30; TRBD1 matches at 10 bases. The V gene's germline CDR1 is GTSNPN and CDR2 SVGIG (reference sequence). Trimming took 3 bases from V and 3 from J; bases not matched to a gene: 6. This CDR3 has 15 residues. In nucleotides, the CDR3 is TGTGCCTGGAGAAAGACAGGGGGCAGAACAGATACGCAGTATTTT. Translation: CAWRKTGGRTDTQYF.

The rearrangement joins TRBV9 to TRBJ1-4, with 8 nucleotides matching TRBD1. Germline CDR1 SGDLS, CDR2 YYNGEE. Trimming took 0 bases from V and 8 from J; bases not matched to a gene: 3. The CDR3 runs 14 residues. The CDR3, as DNA: TGTGCCAGCAGCGTAGGCAGGGGGCAGGAAAAACTGTTTTTT. Translated, it gives CASSVGRGQEKLFF.

The chain recombines TRBV6-5 with TRBJ1-1; possibly TRBD1 for D (5 bases). V was trimmed by 7 bases and J by 0 bases, leaving 9 bases between them. CDR1 is MNHEY and CDR2 is SVGAGI in the germline V gene. This CDR3 is built from 13 residues. CDR3 loop: CASKGEMNTEAFF. Here the CDR3 DNA reads TGTGCCAGCAAAGGGGAAATGAACACTGAAGCTTTCTTT.

The V call is TRBV5-1, the J call TRBJ2-7, with 8 bases identical to TRBD1. The CDR3 totals 17 residues. Germline CDR1 reads SGHRS; CDR2 reads YFSETQ. J gave up 1 base and V 4 bases, and 13 bases lay outside the gene matches. As DNA, the CDR3 is TGCGCCAGCAGCGCAGGCAGGGGACAGGTTTTTTCCTACGAGCAGTACTTC. Its translation: CASSAGRGQVFSYEQYF.

J is TRBJ2-7 and V is TRBV10-2; D is perhaps TRBD1 (5 bases). Trimming shortened V by 1 base and J by 5 bases, and 15 bases separated the two germline ends. The V gene's germline CDR1 is WSHSY and CDR2 SAAADI. CDR3 length: 15 residues. CDR3 in amino acids: CASSEFGQGLHEQYF. The CDR3 nucleotides are TGCGCCAGCAGTGAGTTTGGTCAGGGTCTCCACGAGCAGTACTTC.

V usage is TRBV19 and J usage is TRBJ2-5, with 10 bases identical to TRBD1. The V gene's germline CDR1 is LNHDA and CDR2 SQIVND (reference sequence). V trimming: 10 bases; J trimming: 4 bases; junction bases outside the gene matches: 3. CDR3 size: 12 residues. CDR3 coding DNA: TGTGCCACCAGGGACAGGGGAGAGACCCAGTACTTC. The encoded protein is CATRDRGETQYF.

The gene calls are TRBV6-2 or TRBV6-3 and TRBJ2-2; D not certain. Trimming removed 4 bases from V and 6 bases from J, with 9 bases in between. The germline V gene has CDR1 MNHEY and CDR2 SVGEGT. The CDR3 contains 13 residues. The CDR3 DNA reads as TGTGCCAGCAGTTTCATGAGAGCCGGGGAGCTGTTTTTT. Its translation: CASSFMRAGELFF.

The V and J genes are TRBV2 and TRBJ1-2, with D perhaps matching TRBD1 (5 bases). The CDR3 contains 15 residues. CDR1 and CDR2 (germline): SNHLY, FYNNEI. V lost 6 bases and J 2 bases, leaving 16 bases between the germline ends. Here the CDR3 DNA reads TGTGCCAGCAGGGGACTTAGAGGCAGAAACTATGGCTACACCTTC. The encoded protein is CASRGLRGRNYGYTF.

The chain employs TRBV5-1 and TRBJ1-5; 7 bases are a match to TRBD1. V trimming: 4 bases; J trimming: 4 bases; junction bases outside the gene matches: 5. The germline CDR1 and CDR2 sequences are SGHRS and YFSETQ. The CDR3 totals 14 residues. In DNA, the CDR3 is TGCGCCAGCAGCCCGACAGGGCCTAATCAGCCCCAGCATTTT. It encodes CASSPTGPNQPQHF. Combining the CDR3 with reference TRBV5-1 and TRBJ1-5 gives the whole variable domain KAGVTQTPRYLIKTRGQQVTLSCSPISGHRSVSWYQQTPGQGLQFLFEYFSETQRNKGNFPGRFSGRQFSNSRSEMNVSTLELGDSALYLCASSPTGPNQPQHFGDGTRLSIL.

J is TRBJ2-5 and V is TRBV12-3 or TRBV12-4; 9 positions agree with TRBD1. The CDR3 is 12 residues long. Trimming cost V 6 bases and J 4 bases; bases outside gene matches: 0. The chain's CDR3 is CASRTGGETQYF. CDR3 coding DNA: TGTGCCAGCAGGACAGGGGGAGAGACCCAGTACTTC.

J is TRBJ2-7 and V is TRBV6-5, with D perhaps TRBD2 (6 bases). The CDR3 extends over 15 amino acids. V was shortened by 2 bases and J by 4 bases, with 15 bases between the two germline ends. In germline, CDR1 is MNHEY, CDR2 SVGAGI. CDR3 residues: CASSYQTSKGYEQYF. DNA for the CDR3: TGTGCCAGCAGTTACCAAACTAGCAAGGGGTACGAGCAGTACTTC.

The chain joins TRBV27 to TRBJ1-1; a possible D gene is TRBD1 (5 bases). Per the germline V gene, CDR1 is MNHEY and CDR2 is SMNVEV (reference sequence). Trimming removed 4 bases at V and 4 bases at J, with 10 bases between. This CDR3 is built from 13 residues. CDR3 loop: CASSSRVGTEAFF. DNA for the CDR3: TGTGCCAGCAGTTCCAGGGTTGGCACTGAAGCTTTCTTT.

This chain connects TRBV6-5 to TRBJ2-4; 8 nucleotides agree with TRBD1. Per the germline V gene, CDR1 is MNHEY and CDR2 is SVGAGI. The junction had 10 bases not matched to a gene; V was cut back by 6 bases and J by 9 bases. The CDR3 covers 14 residues. As DNA, the CDR3 is TGTGCCAGCAGACCTCCCGGACAGGGCCCCATTCAGTACTTC. This sequence encodes CASRPPGQGPIQYF.

V is TRBV30 and J is TRBJ2-7; 9 bases fit TRBD1. The CDR3 has 13 residues. The trim removed 5 bases at V and 4 bases at J, leaving 6 bases unmatched. CDR1 and CDR2 from the germline V gene are GTSNPN and SVGIG (reference sequence). Written as DNA, the CDR3 is TGTGCCTGGGCCCAGACAGGGGGGTACGAGCAGTACTTC. Residues: CAWAQTGGYEQYF. Drawing the rest from reference TRBV30 and TRBJ2-7, the complete variable domain is SQTIHQWPATLVQPVGSPLSLECTVEGTSNPNLYWYRQAAGRGLQLLFYSVGIGQISSEVPQNLSASRPQDRQFILSSKKLLLSDSGFYLCAWAQTGGYEQYFGPGTRLTVT.

In nucleotides, the CDR3 is TGTGCCAGCGCGACAGGGGGCGAGGACATTCAGTACTTC. This sequence encodes CASATGGEDIQYF. The V call is TRBV9, the J call TRBJ2-4, with 10 bases identical to TRBD1. This CDR3 has 13 amino acids. V dropped 7 bases and J dropped 8; count of bases not matched to a gene: 6. Germline CDR1 SGDLS, CDR2 YYNGEE.

This chain links TRBV29-1 with TRBJ2-7; D is ambiguous. V gave up 4 bases and J gave up 0 bases, with 7 bases separating them. Germline lookup yields CDR1 SQVTM and CDR2 ANQGSEA. This CDR3 is 12 amino acids long. The CDR3 coding sequence is TGCAGCGTTGGTCACTACTCCTACGAGCAGTACTTC. It is translated as CSVGHYSYEQYF.

This rearrangement joins TRBV29-1 to TRBJ1-1; 7 bases align to TRBD1. V gave up 8 bases and J gave up 2 bases; unmatched junction bases: 8. Germline V gene sequence: CDR1 SQVTM, CDR2 ANQGSEA. This CDR3 region has 13 residues. The CDR3 reads CSSQQGTNTEAFF. CDR3 in DNA: TGCAGCTCGCAACAGGGGACCAACACTGAAGCTTTCTTT.

This rearrangement joins TRBV7-2 to TRBJ2-7; the match to TRBD1 covers 10 bases. CDR1 is SGHTA and CDR2 is FQGNSA in the germline V gene. Germline trimming cut 2 bases from V and 4 bases from J; bases unmatched to any gene: 5. The CDR3 covers 15 residues. The CDR3 bases are TGTGCCAGCAGCTTATGGGACAGGGGCGTATACGAGCAGTACTTC. This encodes CASSLWDRGVYEQYF.

V is TRBV6-6 and J is TRBJ2-4; D is perhaps TRBD2 (5 bases). Germline CDR1 MNHNY, CDR2 SVGAGI (reference sequence). Trimming removed 4 bases at V and 8 bases at J, with 12 bases between. The CDR3 totals 13 residues. DNA of the CDR3: TGTGCCAGCAGTTCCGTGACGGGGTACATTCAGTACTTC. Translation gives CASSSVTGYIQYF.

The rearrangement uses TRBV7-9 and TRBJ2-2; 8 nucleotides agree with TRBD1. This CDR3 comprises 15 residues. The germline V gene has CDR1 SEHNR and CDR2 FQNEAQ (reference sequence). The V gene end was trimmed by 3 bases and the J gene end by 5 bases; junction bases not matched to a gene: 5. The CDR3 spells CASSLTGVGTGELFF. In nucleotides, the CDR3 is TGTGCCAGCAGCTTGACAGGGGTCGGGACCGGGGAGCTGTTTTTT.

V and J are TRBV6-2 or TRBV6-3 and TRBJ2-7, with D tentatively TRBD1 (6 bases). V shed 6 bases and J shed 4 bases, with 10 bases lying between them. The CDR3 contains 12 residues. Germline loops: CDR1 MNHEY, CDR2 SVGEGT. CDR3 sequence: CASSPQGYEQYF. The CDR3 bases are TGTGCCAGCAGCCCACAGGGTTACGAGCAGTACTTC.

The V and J genes are TRBV10-3 and TRBJ1-5, with 9 nucleotides matching TRBD1. The J segment lost 4 bases and the V segment lost 4 bases, leaving 11 bases of the junction unmatched. Germline values: CDR1 ENHRY, CDR2 SYGVKD. The CDR3 has 17 amino acids. In nucleotides, the CDR3 is TGTGCCATCAGTGGGACCCCGGGACAGGGCTCGAATCAGCCCCAGCATTTT. Encoded protein: CAISGTPGQGSNQPQHF.

V and J are TRBV11-2 and TRBJ2-7; TRBD2 agrees at 8 bases. Germline assignment: CDR1 SGHAT and CDR2 FQNNGV. The CDR3 is 17 amino acids. The V gene end was trimmed by 2 bases and the J gene end by 2 bases; junction bases not matched to a gene: 11. The CDR3 reads CASSLRSTSGGPYEQYF. CDR3 bases: TGTGCCAGCAGCTTAAGGAGTACTAGCGGAGGTCCCTACGAGCAGTACTTC.

The chain carries TRBV28 and TRBJ2-7; 7 bases fit TRBD1. V dropped 5 bases and J dropped 0; count of bases not matched to a gene: 10. CDR3 length equals 16 residues. Germline-derived CDR1 and CDR2 are MDHEN and SYDVKM. The CDR3 nucleotides read TGTGCCAGCAGTATGAAAAGGGGGCTCCCCTCCTACGAGCAGTACTTC. Its protein product is CASSMKRGLPSYEQYF.